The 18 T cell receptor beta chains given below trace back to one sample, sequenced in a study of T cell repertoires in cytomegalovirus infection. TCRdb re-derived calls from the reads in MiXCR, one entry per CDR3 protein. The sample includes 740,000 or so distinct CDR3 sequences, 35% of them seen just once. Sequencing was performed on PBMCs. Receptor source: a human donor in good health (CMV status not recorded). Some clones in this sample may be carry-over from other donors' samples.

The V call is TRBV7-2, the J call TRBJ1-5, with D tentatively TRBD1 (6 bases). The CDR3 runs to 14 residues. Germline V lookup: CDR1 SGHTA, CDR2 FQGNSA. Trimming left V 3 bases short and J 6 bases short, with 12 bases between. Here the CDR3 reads CASSFGGGGQPQHF. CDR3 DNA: TGTGCCAGCAGCTTTGGGGGCGGAGGTCAGCCCCAGCATTTT.

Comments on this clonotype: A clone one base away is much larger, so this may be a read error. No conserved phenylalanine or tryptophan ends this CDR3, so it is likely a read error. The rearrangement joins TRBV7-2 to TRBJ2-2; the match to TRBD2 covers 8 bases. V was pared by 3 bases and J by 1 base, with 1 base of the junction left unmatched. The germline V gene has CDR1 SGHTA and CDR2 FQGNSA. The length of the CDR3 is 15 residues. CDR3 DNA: TGTGCCAGCAGCTTCCGGGGGGGGAACACCGGGGAGCTGTTTCTT. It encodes CASSFRGGNTGELFL.

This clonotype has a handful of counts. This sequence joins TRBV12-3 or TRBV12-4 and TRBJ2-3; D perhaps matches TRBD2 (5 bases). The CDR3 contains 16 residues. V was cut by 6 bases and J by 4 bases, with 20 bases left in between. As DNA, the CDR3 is TGTGCCAGCAGGAAACCCAGCGGCGGTTTCGCAGATACGCAGTATTTT. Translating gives CASRKPSGGFADTQYF.

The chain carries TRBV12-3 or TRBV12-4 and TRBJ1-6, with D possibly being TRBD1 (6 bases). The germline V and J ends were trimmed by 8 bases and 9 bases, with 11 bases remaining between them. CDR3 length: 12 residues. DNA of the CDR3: TGTGCCAGCGGGACACATATTTCACCCCTCCACTTT. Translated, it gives CASGTHISPLHF.

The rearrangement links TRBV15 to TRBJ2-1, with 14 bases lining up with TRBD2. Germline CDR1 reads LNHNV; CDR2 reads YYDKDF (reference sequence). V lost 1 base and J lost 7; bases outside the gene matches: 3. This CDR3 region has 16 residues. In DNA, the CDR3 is TGTGCCACCAGCAGAGGGACTAGCGGGAGGTTAAATGAGCAGTTCTTC. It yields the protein CATSRGTSGRLNEQFF.

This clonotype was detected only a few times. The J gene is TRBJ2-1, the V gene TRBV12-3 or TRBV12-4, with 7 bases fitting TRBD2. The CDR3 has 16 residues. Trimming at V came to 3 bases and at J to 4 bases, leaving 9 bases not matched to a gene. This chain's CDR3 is CASSFGGSLGYNEQFF. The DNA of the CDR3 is TGTGCCAGCAGTTTTGGCGGGAGCCTTGGTTACAATGAGCAGTTCTTC.

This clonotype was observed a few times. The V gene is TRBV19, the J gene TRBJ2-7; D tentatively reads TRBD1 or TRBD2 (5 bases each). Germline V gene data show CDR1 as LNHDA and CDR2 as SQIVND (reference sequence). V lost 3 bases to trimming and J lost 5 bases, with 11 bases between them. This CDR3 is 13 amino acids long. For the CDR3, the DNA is TGTGCCAGTAGTATCGGGGACGTCAACGAGCAGTACTTC. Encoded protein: CASSIGDVNEQYF.

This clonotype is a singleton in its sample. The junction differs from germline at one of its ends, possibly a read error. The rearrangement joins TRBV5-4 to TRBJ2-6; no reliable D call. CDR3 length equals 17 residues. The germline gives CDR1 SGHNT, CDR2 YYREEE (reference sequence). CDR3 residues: CASSLGSSLSEANVLTF. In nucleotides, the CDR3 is TGTGCCAGCAGCTTGGGCAGTAGCCTTTCTGAGGCCAACGTCCTGACTTTC.

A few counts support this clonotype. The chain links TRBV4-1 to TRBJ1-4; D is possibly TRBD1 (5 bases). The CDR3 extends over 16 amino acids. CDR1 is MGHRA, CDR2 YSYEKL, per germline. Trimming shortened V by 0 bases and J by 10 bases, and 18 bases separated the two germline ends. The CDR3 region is CASSQESNAYRGKLFF. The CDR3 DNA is TGCGCCAGCAGCCAAGAATCCAACGCCTATAGGGGAAAACTGTTTTTT.

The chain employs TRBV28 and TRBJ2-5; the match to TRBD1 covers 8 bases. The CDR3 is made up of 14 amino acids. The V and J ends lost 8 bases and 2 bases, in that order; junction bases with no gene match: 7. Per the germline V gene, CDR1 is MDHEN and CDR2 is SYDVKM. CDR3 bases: TGTGCCAGCGTGGACAGGGTCTTACAAGAGACCCAGTACTTC. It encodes CASVDRVLQETQYF.

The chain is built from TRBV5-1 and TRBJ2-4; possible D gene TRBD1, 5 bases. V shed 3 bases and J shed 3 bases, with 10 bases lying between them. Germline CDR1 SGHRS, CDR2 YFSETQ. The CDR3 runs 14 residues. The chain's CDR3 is CASSSQGIKNIQYF. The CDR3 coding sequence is TGCGCCAGCAGCTCGCAGGGCATCAAAAACATTCAGTACTTC.

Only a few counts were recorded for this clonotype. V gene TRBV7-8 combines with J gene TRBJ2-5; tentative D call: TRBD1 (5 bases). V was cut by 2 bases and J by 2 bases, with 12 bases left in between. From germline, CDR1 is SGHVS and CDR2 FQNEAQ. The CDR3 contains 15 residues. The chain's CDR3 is CASSLYRDRQETQYF. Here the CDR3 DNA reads TGTGCCAGCAGCTTATACCGAGACAGACAAGAGACCCAGTACTTC.

This chain's CDR3 is CAISEIGFQPQHF. In DNA, the CDR3 is TGTGCCATCAGTGAAATAGGGTTTCAGCCCCAGCATTTT. The V call is TRBV10-3, the J call TRBJ1-5; no reliable D call. The CDR3 covers 13 residues. Germline V CDR1 and CDR2: ENHRY, SYGVKD. V lost 3 bases and J lost 6, with 9 bases in between.

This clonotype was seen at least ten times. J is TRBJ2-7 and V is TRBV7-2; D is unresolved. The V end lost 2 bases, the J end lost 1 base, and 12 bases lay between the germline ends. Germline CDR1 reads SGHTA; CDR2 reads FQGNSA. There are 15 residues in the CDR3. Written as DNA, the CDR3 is TGTGCCAGCAGCTTACGGAGCCGAGGTTCCTACGAGCAGTACTTC. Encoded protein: CASSLRSRGSYEQYF.

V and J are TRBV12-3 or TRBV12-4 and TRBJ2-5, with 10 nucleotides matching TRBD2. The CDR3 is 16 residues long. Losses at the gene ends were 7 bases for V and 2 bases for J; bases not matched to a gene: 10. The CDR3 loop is CASTEDPAGGQETQYF. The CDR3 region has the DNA TGTGCCAGCACAGAGGACCCAGCGGGGGGGCAAGAGACCCAGTACTTC.

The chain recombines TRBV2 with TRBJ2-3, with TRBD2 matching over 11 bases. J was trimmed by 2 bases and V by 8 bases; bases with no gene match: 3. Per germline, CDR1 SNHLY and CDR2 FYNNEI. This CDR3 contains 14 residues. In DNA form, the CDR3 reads TGTGCCAGCCTAGCGGGAGGACCCACAGATACGCAGTATTTT. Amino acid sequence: CASLAGGPTDTQYF.

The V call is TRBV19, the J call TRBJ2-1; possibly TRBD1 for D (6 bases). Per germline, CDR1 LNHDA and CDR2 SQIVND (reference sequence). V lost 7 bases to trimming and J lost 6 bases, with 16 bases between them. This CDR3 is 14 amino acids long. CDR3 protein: CASNRERASNEQFF. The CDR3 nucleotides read TGTGCCAGTAACAGGGAACGGGCCTCCAATGAGCAGTTCTTC. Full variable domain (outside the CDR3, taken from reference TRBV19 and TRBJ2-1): DGGITQSPKYLFRKEGQNVTLSCEQNLNHDAMYWYRQDPGQGLRLIYYSQIVNDFQKGDIAEGYSVSREKKESFPLTVTSAQKNPTAFYLCASNRERASNEQFFGPGTRLTVL.

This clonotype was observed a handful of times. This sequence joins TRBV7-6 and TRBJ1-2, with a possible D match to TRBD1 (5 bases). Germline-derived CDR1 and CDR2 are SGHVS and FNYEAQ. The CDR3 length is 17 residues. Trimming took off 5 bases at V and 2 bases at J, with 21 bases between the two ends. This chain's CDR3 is CASSPGGGFSSNYGYTF. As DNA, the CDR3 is TGTGCCAGCAGCCCTGGGGGGGGGTTCTCGTCGAACTATGGCTACACCTTC.